Below, 9 T cell receptor beta chains from the same sample are listed, as sequenced in a study of cytomegalovirus exposure and HLA in healthy donors (dated by TCRdb to about 2017). Library prep was done by the immunoSEQ multiplex PCR assay. TCRdb mirrors the immuneACCESS table, restricted to in-frame sequences. Some clones are absent from its copies; in checked studies, under half trace to an unresolved V gene, and the reason for the others is unknown. The sample table records 110,000 to 150,000 clones; 86% of these occur just once. The ten biggest clones cover less than 3.5% of the sample. The source material was PBMCs. The receptors stem from a man younger than 30 in good health and CMV-seronegative.

The V call is TRBV10-3, the J call TRBJ1-2; 8 nucleotides agree with TRBD1. The CDR3 is made up of 14 amino acids. The germline V gene encodes CDR1 ENHRY and CDR2 SYGVKD. The trim removed 8 bases at V and 6 bases at J, leaving 11 bases unmatched. CDR3 residues: CAIGTGPLPHGYTF. The CDR3 DNA sequence: TGTGCCATCGGGACAGGTCCTCTACCTCATGGCTACACCTTC.

The V call is TRBV19, the J call TRBJ2-1, with D maybe TRBD1 (6 bases). The CDR3 has 16 amino acids. Trimming removed 5 bases at V and 7 bases at J, with 21 bases between. CDR1 and CDR2 (germline): LNHDA, SQIVND (reference sequence). CDR3 sequence reads: CASSPQGWGMGNEQFF. The DNA of the CDR3 is TGTGCCAGTAGTCCGCAGGGGTGGGGAATGGGGAATGAGCAGTTCTTC.

J is TRBJ2-1 and V is TRBV7-2; 7 bases agree with TRBD2. CDR3 length equals 15 residues. Looked up from germline, CDR1 is SGHTA and CDR2 is FQGNSA. The ends lost 5 bases at V and 0 bases at J; junction bases unmatched: 4. This CDR3 is CASSPGRSSYNEQFF. In nucleotides, the CDR3 is TGTGCCAGCAGCCCCGGGAGGAGCTCCTACAATGAGCAGTTCTTC.

The chain has TRBV7-9 and TRBJ1-1; maybe TRBD1 (6 bases). The CDR3 is 12 residues long. V was cut by 5 bases and J by 4 bases, with 8 bases left in between. CDR1 is SEHNR and CDR2 is FQNEAQ in the germline V gene (reference sequence). The CDR3 loop reads CASSPQGTEAFF. As DNA, the CDR3 is TGTGCCAGCAGCCCACAGGGCACTGAAGCTTTCTTT.

This chain links TRBV4-1 with TRBJ1-1; 7 positions agree with TRBD1. Germline V CDR1 and CDR2: MGHRA, YSYEKL. The CDR3 spans 15 residues. Trimming cost V 3 bases and J 1 base; bases outside gene matches: 5. The CDR3 loop is CASSHLGQSNTEAFF. The CDR3 nucleotides are TGCGCCAGCAGCCATCTGGGACAGTCGAACACTGAAGCTTTCTTT.

The V gene is TRBV7-2, the J gene TRBJ1-6; D is unresolved. Germline V gene sequence: CDR1 SGHTA, CDR2 FQGNSA. This CDR3 contains 14 residues. The germline V and J ends were trimmed by 1 base and 14 bases, with 15 bases remaining between them. The CDR3 spells CASSLELSMVALHF. The CDR3 bases are TGTGCCAGCAGCTTAGAACTCTCCATGGTGGCCCTCCACTTT.

The chain couples TRBV6-1 to TRBJ2-1, with a weak D call TRBD2 (5 bases). CDR1 and CDR2 from the germline V gene are MNHNS and SASEGT. This CDR3 has 15 amino acids. The V end was cut by 3 bases, the J end by 3 bases, with 12 bases between. The CDR3 sequence is CASSEPTRDYNEQFF. The CDR3 DNA is TGTGCCAGCAGTGAGCCCACCCGGGACTACAATGAGCAGTTCTTC.

This chain joins TRBV11-2 and TRBJ2-2, with TRBD2 matching over 7 bases. Per the germline V gene, CDR1 is SGHAT and CDR2 is FQNNGV. The V and J ends lost 5 bases and 5 bases, in that order; junction bases with no gene match: 14. The CDR3 spans 17 residues. The CDR3 region has the DNA TGTGCCAGCAGCCCCCGGGCGGGGAGCGGGGCGACCGGGGAGCTGTTTTTT. It codes for CASSPRAGSGATGELFF.

A few counts support this clone. This sequence joins TRBV5-1 and TRBJ2-7; D unresolved. Deletions cut 7 bases from V and 2 bases from J, with 16 bases between. The CDR3 totals 14 residues. Germline V gene data show CDR1 as SGHRS and CDR2 as YFSETQ. DNA of the CDR3: TGCGCCAGCCGCTCACCCGACACAACCTACGAGCAGTACTTC. Its translation is CASRSPDTTYEQYF.